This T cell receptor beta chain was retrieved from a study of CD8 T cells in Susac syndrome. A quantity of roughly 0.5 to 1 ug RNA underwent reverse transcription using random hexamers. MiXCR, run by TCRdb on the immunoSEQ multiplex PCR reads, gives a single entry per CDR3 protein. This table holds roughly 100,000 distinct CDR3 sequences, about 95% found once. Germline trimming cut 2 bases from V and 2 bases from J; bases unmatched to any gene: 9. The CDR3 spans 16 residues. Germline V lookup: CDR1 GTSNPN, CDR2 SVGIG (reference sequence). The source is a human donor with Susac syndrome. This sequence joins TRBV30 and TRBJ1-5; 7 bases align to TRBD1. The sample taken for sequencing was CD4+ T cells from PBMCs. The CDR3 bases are TGTGCCTGGAGTTTTCCCAGGGGGGGTGGCAATCAGCCCCAGCATTTT. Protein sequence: CAWSFPRGGGNQPQHF.